This T cell receptor beta chain was identified in a study of T cells after posttransplantation cyclophosphamide (dated by TCRdb to 2016 to 2017). Study-level background: Using TRB sequencing, the study followed how the T cell repertoire rebuilt after myeloablative bone marrow transplantation with posttransplantation cyclophosphamide given as GVHD prophylaxis. Samples from some 33 PTCy-treated patients and about 17 related bone marrow donors of those patients were subjected to antigen receptor sequencing. In 3 patients, up to about 3 additional blood samples taken between 2 and 5.2 years after transplant also underwent TRB sequencing, as did pretransplant blood from a handful of patients. Public TRB sequences were queried against a database of over 3,000 sequences associated with responses to pathogens, tumor antigens, self-antigens and alloantigens. Blood from all 30 or so PTCy patients with 1-year posttransplant specimens was subjected to TRB sequencing. TRA and TRB clonality were tightly correlated in several samples, so subsequent TCR analyses focused on TRB only. Beyond this particular receptor, the publication reports: Donor-recipient similarity was low at 1-2 months but rose over the first year, and later blood repertoires were often dominated by donor CD8+ memory clones. The TRB repertoires of T cells infiltrating skin or GI tract showed only limited overlap with the TRB repertoires of T cells in blood. Across about 40 patients, TRB clonality was highly associated with recipient CMV seropositivity and CMV reactivation, and diversity in PTCy patients was similar to diversity in CNI/methotrexate controls.

The sample's time point label is to be understood as: posttransplant day relative to BM transplant. The treatment or condition label corresponds to: high-dose cyclophosphamide on days +3 and +4 as single-agent GVHD prophylaxis. Patients in the PTCy group got busulfan and fludarabine conditioning, a marrow graft from a related or unrelated donor, and cyclophosphamide on days +3 and +4. PTCy-treated patients came from a prospective multi-institutional clinical trial. Peripheral blood and bone marrow mononuclear cells were isolated by Ficoll-Hypaque density centrifugation and cryopreserved. This clone was detected ten times or more. No cognate antigen has been identified for it. Within one base of it there is no much larger clone, and no base qualities were kept. Genomic DNA was used for TRB sequencing, which was performed with the immunoSEQ assay at survey resolution or with the hsTCRB kit. Concerning the study's data processing: The immunoSEQ software was used for initial read processing, and the LymphoSeq R package was used for repertoire analyses. Clonality was computed as 1 minus normalized Shannon entropy, and a Gini coefficient was also calculated for each TRB dataset. Phenotypes of unsorted samples were inferred by mapping TRB sequences from sorted subsets of the recipient or donor onto the same recipient's unsorted samples. In its TCRdb copy, this immuneACCESS table keeps in-frame sequences only and misses some clones. Where compared with another copy, unresolved V genes explain less than half of these, and the others have no known cause. Clonal size and the V and J genes are those of that table, whereas D and trimming came from the DNA. For this sample, roughly 7,500 clones appear and none is a singleton. Jointly, the top ten make up about 5.5% of the sample.

This sequence originates from a young adult male patient who received an allogeneic stem cell transplant from an unrelated donor, was CMV-positive, and had acute and chronic GVHD. After a transplant, certain T cells may trace back to the graft donor. The sample consisted of PBMCs, taken after allogeneic stem cell transplant with posttransplant cyclophosphamide.

The nucleotide sequence is TGTGCCGCGGCGGGCGGATTACACACAGATACGCAGTATTTT. Its coded protein is CAAAGGLHTDTQYF. This sequence uses TRBV6-1 and TRBJ2-3; matching of 5 bases hints at TRBD2 as the D gene. A distance of 17 bases separates the germline ends of V and J, which lose 11 bases and 2 bases respectively. The germline V gene supplies CDR1 MNHNS and CDR2 SASEGT. The CDR3 covers 14 residues, taking in both the cysteine and the phenylalanine. CDR3 DNA is the only sequence kept; it has 42 bases, read in frame from the first base.